This T cell receptor beta chain emerged from a study of a mutant IDH1 vaccine in newly diagnosed glioma. As for the study in general: Most patients had radiochemotherapy with temozolomide before enrollment; others had one alone.

A word on this clone: The target antigen is unknown.

Time point given: baseline, week 1 (first vaccination visit). The treatment is: pre-vaccination baseline after standard-of-care therapy. Method: immunoSEQ multiplex PCR; TCRdb's copy keeps in-frame clones and lacks some. The table has roughly 51,000 clones, 70% to 90% seen once; the top ten hold less than 3%. Study results and limitations: Alterations occurring in top peripheral T cell clonotypes seemed unrelated to pseudoprogression.

The sequences come from PBMCs, collected from a glioma patient treated with radiotherapy, temozolomide or both. The TCR originated in a man between 40 and 49 years old with glioma.

The CDR3 is CASSPTGGSNEQFF. As DNA, the CDR3 is TGTGCCAGCAGCCCTACCGGGGGAAGTAATGAGCAGTTCTTC. V gene TRBV9 combines with J gene TRBJ2-1, with D perhaps matching TRBD2 (6 bases). Germline lookup yields CDR1 SGDLS and CDR2 YYNGEE. This CDR3 has 14 amino acids. V was shortened by 4 bases and J by 7 bases, with 15 bases between the two germline ends.